This T cell receptor beta chain was recorded in a study of blood T cells in healthy people across ages (dated by TCRdb to between 2015 and 2017). Context from the whole study: In model experiments, roughly one uniquely barcoded TCR beta cDNA molecule per two T cells was captured by template switching. Donors were grouped into four age groups: young (average 16 years), middle-aged (39), aged (around 60) and long-lived (82). The study analyzed two additional independent replicas of 1 million unique cDNA reads from the same blood draw for two donors, one aged 18 to 30 and one aged 80 or older. To track age-related changes in TCR beta repertoire diversity, the study relied on deep sequencing normalized with unique cDNA molecular identifiers. To avoid experimental bias, donors of different ages were distributed randomly across sequencing lanes.

Library generation was performed with 5' RACE. Instrument used: Illumina HiSeq 2500. A second PCR of about 7 to 12 cycles was performed with a sample-barcoded 5' primer and a J-beta primer mix. Each TCR beta cDNA molecule received a unique molecular identifier from a template-switch 5' adaptor carrying 12 random nucleotides. Each sample yielded at least 2.5 million CDR3-containing paired-end reads. First-strand cDNA was synthesized from all RNA with the Mint cDNA synthesis kit, primed by a TRBC-specific oligonucleotide. Following uracil-DNA glycosylase treatment, all cDNA underwent a first 18-cycle PCR with the universal primers M1SS and BC2_uni_R. In the source study's methods: For normalization, 1 million high-quality reads were randomly selected from each sample, with every read carrying a distinct molecular identifier. Reads sharing molecular identifiers were discarded rather than binned into consensus sequences. MiTCR, with a Q25 quality threshold and the strictest error-elimination algorithm, was used for CDR3 identification, clonotype clustering and error correction. A nonparametric unseen species model with Euler transformation was used to estimate lower-bound total TCR beta diversity. The public reads were reprocessed in TCRdb via fastp at Q25 and MiXCR, keeping in-frame beta chains. CDR3 protein sequences are deduplicated, and each keeps its most common genes and DNA. The V and J calls shown here were made by TCRdb, not taken from the authors' results. The table for this sample lists around 800,000 distinct CDR3 sequences; approximately 44% of them were counted only once. The ten largest clones capture about a fifth of the sample.

Donors were about 36 systemically healthy Caucasian individuals from Russia aged roughly 6 to 95 years. Each donor gave about 9.8 milliliters of peripheral blood, drawn into EDTA-treated Vacutainer tubes. Ficoll-Paque density-gradient centrifugation was used to isolate PBMCs, with at least 6.5 million per sample. Total RNA was extracted from PBMCs with Trizol reagent, with at least 5.5 micrograms obtained per sample. The percentages of naive CD45RAhigh/CD27high T cells were determined by flow cytometry on a PBMC aliquot from every donor. This clonotype came up a few times. Its binding antigen is unknown. No base quality values were provided; no much bigger clone lies one nucleotide off. At the junction V is shortened by 4 bases and J by 5 bases, with 10 bases in between. The CDR3, from cysteine to phenylalanine, totals 14 residues. The retained sequence is limited to the CDR3, 42 bases, with the frame set at the first base. CDR1 and CDR2, per the germline V gene, are SGHRS and YFSETQ.

Overall results and qualifications from the work: The percentage of naive T cells measured by flow cytometry correlated strongly with observed TCR beta diversity. Donor CMV infection status was unknown, potentially confounding age-related changes in expanded clonotypes. Compared with the aged group, the long-lived group had more naive CD4+ T cells, fewer expanded clones and increased TCR diversity, a pattern suggesting age selection. Bulk unsorted PBMC profiling prevented conclusive comparison of naive and antigen-experienced compartments. As age increased, observed TCR beta diversity per million T cells dropped in a roughly linear way, and a significant reduction was already evident by age around 41. Estimates of total diversity based on one million sequenced T cells were considered lower bounds and underestimates.

The sequence joins TRBV5-1 to TRBJ1-6; TRBD1 could be the D gene, as 5 bases match. The sequenced sample was blood. The origin of this receptor is a man in his 60s in good health. The encoded CDR3 is CASSAGQNNSPLHF. At the DNA level, the sequence is TGCGCCAGCAGCGCAGGGCAGAATAATTCACCCCTCCACTTT.